The 6 T cell receptor beta chains given below trace back to one sample, sequenced in a study of blood T cell repertoires in COVID-19. Generated by immunoSEQ multiplex PCR, the TCRdb table keeps only in-frame clones and is missing some. The sample includes roughly 120,000 clones, 80% seen only once; the top ten take about 2%. Sequenced sample: peripheral blood. These receptors all stem from a man between 65 and 80 years old with acute or convalescent COVID-19.

The chain joins TRBV15 to TRBJ1-4, with TRBD1 matching 10 bases. With V trimmed by 5 bases and J by 7 bases, 4 bases remained unmatched. This CDR3 region has 14 residues. CDR1 LNHNV and CDR2 YYDKDF come from the germline V gene (reference sequence). The CDR3 sequence: CATSWGQGSEKLFF. The CDR3 nucleotides are TGTGCCACCAGCTGGGGACAGGGGAGTGAAAAACTGTTTTTT.

This sequence joins TRBV5-4 and TRBJ1-6, with 8 nucleotides matching TRBD1. The germline CDR1 and CDR2 sequences are SGHNT and YYREEE (reference sequence). The CDR3 totals 16 residues. J gave up 10 bases and V 2 bases, and 11 bases lay outside the gene matches. CDR3 sequence (DNA): TGTGCCAGCAGCTTATCCCCGGGACAGGCTCGATCACCCCTCCACTTT. Protein: CASSLSPGQARSPLHF.

The chain joins TRBV19 to TRBJ2-2, with TRBD2 matching 7 bases. Germline V gene sequence: CDR1 LNHDA, CDR2 SQIVND (reference sequence). The CDR3 is 14 residues long. Trimming took 8 bases from V and 1 from J; bases not matched to a gene: 4. The CDR3 DNA is TGTGCCAGTTCAGAGCGGGGGAACACCGGGGAGCTGTTTTTT. It specifies CASSERGNTGELFF.

This clone has only one observation. The V and J genes are TRBV5-5 and TRBJ1-1; maybe TRBD1 (6 bases). V lost 4 bases and J 1 base, leaving 11 bases between the germline ends. The CDR3 has 14 residues. Germline V gene lookup returns CDR1 SGHKS and CDR2 YYEKEE (reference sequence). The CDR3 DNA follows: TGTGCCAGCAGCCAGGTGGGACAGAACACTGAAGCTTTCTTT. Protein: CASSQVGQNTEAFF.

The V call is TRBV2, the J call TRBJ1-1, with a possible D match to TRBD1 (5 bases). In germline, CDR1 is SNHLY, CDR2 FYNNEI. V was clipped by 6 bases and J by 5 bases, with 16 bases between them. There are 14 residues in the CDR3. The DNA for the CDR3 is TGTGCCAGCAGACTCAGGGAAGGAATTACTGAAGCTTTCTTT. This translates into CASRLREGITEAFF. Based on the CDR3 plus reference TRBV2 and TRBJ1-1, the full variable domain is EPEVTQTPSHQVTQMGQEVILRCVPISNHLYFYWYRQILGQKVEFLVSFYNNEISEKSEIFDDQFSVERPDGSNFTLKIRSTKLEDSAMYFCASRLREGITEAFFGQGTRLTVV.

The V and J genes are TRBV2 and TRBJ2-1; unclear D gene. V was shortened by 6 bases and J by 0 bases, with 3 bases between the two germline ends. This CDR3 comprises 12 residues. Germline CDR1 reads SNHLY; CDR2 reads FYNNEI. CDR3 sequence reads: CASRSSYNEQFF. The CDR3 region has the DNA TGTGCCAGCAGGAGCTCCTACAATGAGCAGTTCTTC.